Following are 24 T cell receptor beta chains from one sample sequenced in a study of Graves' ophthalmopathy and Graves' hyperthyroidism. Scientists amplified the TCR beta CDR3 regions from RNA transcripts. HTBI primers served in a first-round RT-PCR, which a second-round multiplex PCR followed. TCRdb fed the multiplex PCR reads into MiXCR, producing one record per CDR3 protein. The data contain almost 750,000 distinct CDR3 sequences, around 40% of them seen just once; the ten biggest clones take up approximately 43%. The sequencing input was peripheral blood. Source of these receptors: an adult man with Graves' ophthalmopathy.

On this clonotype: One base away lies a much larger clone, so this may be a sequencing read error. Since no conserved phenylalanine or tryptophan closes the CDR3, a read error is the likely cause. The V and J genes are TRBV25-1 and TRBJ1-2, with a weak D call TRBD1 (6 bases). V was clipped by 6 bases and J by 6 bases, with 14 bases between them. The CDR3 has 13 amino acids. Germline CDR1 is MGHDK and CDR2 is SYGVNS. Written as DNA, the CDR3 is TGTGCCAGCAGCCCTGGGACATCCAATGGCTACACCCTC. It yields the protein CASSPGTSNGYTL.

The gene calls are TRBV29-1 and TRBJ2-7; D is undetermined. V lost 4 bases and J lost 3, with 10 bases in between. The germline V gene has CDR1 SQVTM and CDR2 ANQGSEA. CDR3 length: 12 residues. The CDR3 reads CSVGGNFYEQYF. The CDR3 DNA sequence: TGCAGCGTTGGCGGTAACTTCTACGAGCAGTACTTC.

Note on this clonotype: Just one base apart from a much larger clone, this may be a read error. This chain uses TRBV11-2 with TRBJ2-7; D may be TRBD1 (6 bases). The V and J ends lost 3 bases and 6 bases respectively, with 12 bases between them. The V gene's germline CDR1 is SGHAT and CDR2 FQNNGV. The CDR3 spans 13 residues. The CDR3 region is CASSFVGGSEQYF. The CDR3 DNA reads TGTGCCAGCAGCTTCGTAGGGGGAAGCGAGCAGTACTTC.

The chain joins TRBV9 to TRBJ1-2; 7 bases agree with TRBD1. The CDR3 consists of 15 residues. The germline V gene encodes CDR1 SGDLS and CDR2 YYNGEE. V shed 3 bases, J shed 1 base, and the junction held 6 bases outside the gene matches. The CDR3 protein is CASSATGTDNYGYTF. The CDR3 bases are TGTGCCAGCAGCGCAACCGGGACAGATAACTATGGCTACACCTTC.

This clonotype came up a few times. The junction departs from the called germline gene at one end, perhaps through a read error. V is TRBV10-2 and J is TRBJ1-5; tentatively, D is TRBD1 (6 bases). The CDR3 extends over 16 amino acids. Per germline, CDR1 WSHSY and CDR2 SAAADI. The CDR3 loop is CASSESVGGTRQPQHF. In DNA form, the CDR3 reads TGTGCCAGCAGTGAATCTGTTGGAGGGACACGCCAGCCCCAGCATTTT.

This clonotype was seen at least ten times. The rearrangement joins TRBV10-3 to TRBJ2-5; D ambiguous. The germline gives CDR1 ENHRY, CDR2 SYGVKD. Trimming took off 2 bases at V and 5 bases at J, with 6 bases between the two ends. The CDR3 is made up of 12 amino acids. The CDR3 is CAISEATETQYF. As DNA, the CDR3 is TGTGCCATCAGTGAGGCGACGGAGACCCAGTACTTC.

This clonotype showed up just a few times. J is TRBJ1-5 and V is TRBV24-1, with TRBD1 as a possible D gene (6 bases). V dropped 9 bases and J dropped 7 bases, with 12 bases sitting between them. Per germline, CDR1 KGHDR and CDR2 SFDVKD. This CDR3 is 12 amino acids long. In DNA, the CDR3 is TGTGCCACCCGGAGGGGGGGACAGCCCCAGCATTTT. This translates into CATRRGGQPQHF.

The chain is built from TRBV15 and TRBJ1-2; D unclear. The germline CDR1 and CDR2 sequences are LNHNV and YYDKDF (reference sequence). Trimming stripped 3 bases from V and 2 bases from J, with 13 bases between. CDR3 length: 15 amino acids. The CDR3: CATSSRREGNYGYTF. The CDR3 DNA follows: TGTGCCACCAGCAGTCGACGTGAGGGCAACTATGGCTACACCTTC.

The chain has TRBV25-1 and TRBJ1-4; tentative D call: TRBD1 (6 bases). The germline V gene has CDR1 MGHDK and CDR2 SYGVNS. This CDR3 is built from 16 residues. The V gene lost 3 bases and the J gene lost 2 bases, with 13 bases spanning the gap. This chain's CDR3 is CASSDFRRGTNEKLFF. CDR3 nucleotide sequence: TGTGCCAGCAGTGACTTCCGGAGGGGGACTAATGAAAAACTGTTTTTT. Filled out from reference TRBV25-1 and TRBJ1-4, the complete variable domain reads EADIYQTPRYLVIGTGKKITLECSQTMGHDKMYWYQQDPGMELHLIHYSYGVNSTEKGDLSSESTVSRIRTEHFPLTLESARPSHTSQYLCASSDFRRGTNEKLFFGSGTQLSVL.

This clonotype showed up just a few times. The V gene is TRBV14, the J gene TRBJ1-3; no firm D call. The V end was cut by 4 bases, the J end by 0 bases, with 13 bases between. This CDR3 comprises 16 residues. Looked up from germline, CDR1 is SGHDN and CDR2 is FVKESK. The CDR3 sequence: CASSPGRTNSGNTIYF. CDR3 DNA: TGTGCCAGCAGCCCCGGGCGGACTAACTCTGGAAACACCATATATTTT.

The chain links TRBV9 to TRBJ1-3; D not certain. The germline CDR1 and CDR2 sequences are SGDLS and YYNGEE. Trimming cost V 0 bases and J 0 bases, with 10 bases left between them. The CDR3 is made up of 16 amino acids. The DNA of the CDR3 is TGTGCCAGCAGCGTAGTCCCTACGAGCTCTGGAAACACCATATATTTT. Residues: CASSVVPTSSGNTIYF.

A note on this clonotype: A much larger clone lies one base from this, so it may be a read error. The chain links TRBV2 to TRBJ1-2, with 7 bases fitting TRBD1. CDR3 length equals 14 residues. CDR1 is SNHLY, CDR2 FYNNEI, per germline. DNA for the CDR3: TGTGCCAGCGGTGAGAGACAGGGAAACTATGGCTACACCTTC. Residues: CASGERQGNYGYTF.

The chain is built from TRBV5-1 and TRBJ1-3, with TRBD1 as a possible D gene (5 bases). CDR3 length equals 15 residues. Germline V gene sequence: CDR1 SGHRS, CDR2 YFSETQ. V was cut by 4 bases and J by 4 bases, with 15 bases left in between. As DNA, the CDR3 is TGCGCCAGCAGCGGGACTCCCGGTACGGGAAACACCATATATTTT. Amino acid sequence: CASSGTPGTGNTIYF. The complete variable domain, with remaining parts taken from reference TRBV5-1 and TRBJ1-3, reads KAGVTQTPRYLIKTRGQQVTLSCSPISGHRSVSWYQQTPGQGLQFLFEYFSETQRNKGNFPGRFSGRQFSNSRSEMNVSTLELGDSALYLCASSGTPGTGNTIYFGEGSWLTVV.

This clonotype was detected ten times or more. The genes are TRBV20-1 and TRBJ1-6; D remains ambiguous. The V end was cut by 2 bases, the J end by 9 bases, with 11 bases between. This CDR3 has 13 amino acids. CDR1 and CDR2 (germline): DFQATT, SNEGSKA (reference sequence). The CDR3 coding sequence is TGCAGTGCTAGAAAGGGCTCGGTTTCACCCCTCCACTTT. Translated: CSARKGSVSPLHF.

This clonotype has just a few counts. The gene calls are TRBV4-3 and TRBJ2-7; no clear D gene. Trimming stripped 1 base from V and 9 bases from J, with 19 bases between. Germline CDR1 is LGHNA and CDR2 is YSLEER. This CDR3 spans 15 amino acids. CDR3 DNA sequence: TGCGCCAGCAGCCAAGCTTCGTCTGCCCGAATCGGGCAGTACTTC. This gives the protein CASSQASSARIGQYF.

The rearrangement links TRBV15 to TRBJ1-2; no clear D. In germline, CDR1 is LNHNV, CDR2 YYDKDF (reference sequence). Trimming stripped 0 bases from V and 6 bases from J, with 2 bases between. CDR3 length equals 11 residues. The CDR3 coding sequence is TGTGCCACCAGCAGAGATCATGGCTACACCTTC. Translating it yields CATSRDHGYTF.

The rearrangement links TRBV12-3 or TRBV12-4 to TRBJ2-2; maybe TRBD1 (5 bases). The length of the CDR3 is 15 residues. The germline V and J ends were trimmed by 0 bases and 1 base, with 6 bases remaining between them. The DNA of the CDR3 is TGTGCCAGCAGTTTAGCTCAGGGGAACACCGGGGAGCTGTTTTTT. The encoded protein is CASSLAQGNTGELFF.

J is TRBJ1-2 and V is TRBV5-1; a possible D gene is TRBD1 (6 bases). CDR3 length equals 17 residues. Trimming removed 0 bases from V and 8 bases from J, with 23 bases in between. Germline assignment: CDR1 SGHRS and CDR2 YFSETQ. The CDR3 DNA is TGCGCCAGCAGCTTGGCCTCGGGACATCGCCCATGGCGGGGCTACACCTTC. This translates into CASSLASGHRPWRGYTF.

This sequence joins TRBV19 and TRBJ1-1; D gene uncertain. Trimming stripped 2 bases from V and 2 bases from J, with 6 bases between. Germline V gives CDR1 LNHDA, CDR2 SQIVND (reference sequence). This CDR3 is 13 amino acids long. Here the CDR3 reads CASSIFGNTEAFF. The CDR3 DNA reads as TGTGCCAGTAGTATATTTGGAAACACTGAAGCTTTCTTT.

The chain joins TRBV7-2 to TRBJ1-5; TRBD1 agrees at 8 bases. Germline CDR1 is SGHTA and CDR2 is FQGNSA. The CDR3 length is 15 residues. Germline trimming cut 4 bases from V and 5 bases from J; bases unmatched to any gene: 7. The chain's CDR3 is CASSYQGAFHQPQHF. The CDR3 region has the DNA TGTGCCAGCAGCTATCAGGGGGCGTTTCATCAGCCCCAGCATTTT.

With regard to this clonotype: The germline gene is not matched at one end of the junction; a read error may be the cause. This chain connects TRBV10-3 to TRBJ2-7, with D possibly being TRBD2 (6 bases). The CDR3 is 13 amino acids. From germline, CDR1 is ENHRY and CDR2 SYGVKD. CDR3 nucleotide sequence: TGTGCCAGCAGTTACGGCGGGGTCGGCGAGCAGTACTTC. Translating it yields CASSYGGVGEQYF.

The table lists this clonotype with a few counts. As DNA, the CDR3 is TGTGCCAGCAGCATATATCCAGGGAGCTCTGGAAACACCATATATTTT. Encoded protein: CASSIYPGSSGNTIYF. V gene TRBV16 combines with J gene TRBJ1-3; D might be TRBD1 (5 bases). The ends were cut back, 5 bases at V and 0 bases at J, with 14 bases in the middle. CDR3 size: 16 residues. Germline V CDR1 and CDR2: KGHSY, FQNENV.

This chain uses TRBV2 with TRBJ2-5; 7 bases agree with TRBD2. The germline CDR1 and CDR2 sequences are SNHLY and FYNNEI. J lost 5 bases, V lost 5 bases, and 8 bases had no gene match. The length of the CDR3 is 14 residues. CDR3 residues: CASSPGLVSETQYF. The CDR3 nucleotides read TGTGCCAGCAGTCCCGGACTAGTCAGTGAGACCCAGTACTTC.

The J gene is TRBJ1-2, the V gene TRBV29-1; TRBD1 agrees at 8 bases. CDR3 size: 14 residues. Germline CDR1 is SQVTM and CDR2 is ANQGSEA. V gave up 4 bases and J gave up 5 bases; unmatched junction bases: 9. The CDR3 nucleotides read TGCAGCGTTGTGGGTGTGACAGGGGATTATGGCTACACCTTC. Protein: CSVVGVTGDYGYTF.